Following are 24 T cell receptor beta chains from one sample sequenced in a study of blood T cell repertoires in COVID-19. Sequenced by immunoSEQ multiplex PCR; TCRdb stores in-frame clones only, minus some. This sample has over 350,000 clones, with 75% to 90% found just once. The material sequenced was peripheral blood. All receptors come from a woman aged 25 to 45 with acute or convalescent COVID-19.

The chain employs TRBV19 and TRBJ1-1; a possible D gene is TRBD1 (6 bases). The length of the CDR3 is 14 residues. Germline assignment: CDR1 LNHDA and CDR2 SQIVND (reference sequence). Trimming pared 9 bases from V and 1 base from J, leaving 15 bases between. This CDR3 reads CASKGGTQNTEAFF. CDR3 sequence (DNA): TGTGCCAGCAAGGGGGGGACACAGAACACTGAAGCTTTCTTT.

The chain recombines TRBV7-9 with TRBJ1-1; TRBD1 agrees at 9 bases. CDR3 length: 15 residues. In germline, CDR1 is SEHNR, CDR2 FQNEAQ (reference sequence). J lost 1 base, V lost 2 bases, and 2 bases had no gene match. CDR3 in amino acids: CASSLQGQGNTEAFF. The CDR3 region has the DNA TGTGCCAGCAGCTTACAGGGACAGGGGAACACTGAAGCTTTCTTT.

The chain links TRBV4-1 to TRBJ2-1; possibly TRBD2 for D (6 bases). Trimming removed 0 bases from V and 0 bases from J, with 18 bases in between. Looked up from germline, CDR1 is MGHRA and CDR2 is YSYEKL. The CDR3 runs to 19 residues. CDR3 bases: TGCGCCAGCAGCCAAGACGGGAGAGGCAGGCCCGACTCCTACAATGAGCAGTTCTTC. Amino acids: CASSQDGRGRPDSYNEQFF.

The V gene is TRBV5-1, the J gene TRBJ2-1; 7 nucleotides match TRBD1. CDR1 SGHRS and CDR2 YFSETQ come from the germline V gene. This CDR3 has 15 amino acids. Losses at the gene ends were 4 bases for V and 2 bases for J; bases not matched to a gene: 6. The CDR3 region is CASSQNTGAYNEQFF. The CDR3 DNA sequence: TGCGCCAGCAGCCAAAACACAGGGGCCTACAATGAGCAGTTCTTC.

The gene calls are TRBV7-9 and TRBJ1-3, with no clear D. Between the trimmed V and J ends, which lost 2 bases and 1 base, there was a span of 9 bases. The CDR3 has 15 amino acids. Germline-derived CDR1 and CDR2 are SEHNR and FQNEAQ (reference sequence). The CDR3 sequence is CASSLFISSGNTIYF. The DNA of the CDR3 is TGTGCCAGCAGCTTATTTATTTCTTCTGGAAACACCATATATTTT.

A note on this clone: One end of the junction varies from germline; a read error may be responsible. The CDR3, as DNA: TGTGCCAGCAGCCTAGATAGCGGGGGCCAGACCCAGTACTTC. The encoded protein is CASSLDSGGQTQYF. This chain connects TRBV11-3 to TRBJ2-5; 9 positions match TRBD2. Germline V lookup: CDR1 SGHNT, CDR2 YENEEA. The CDR3 is 14 amino acids. Looking up the rest from reference TRBV11-3 and TRBJ2-5 gives the full variable domain: EAGVVQSPRYKIIEKKQPVAFWCNPISGHNTLYWYLQNLGQGPELLIRYENEEAVDDSQLPKDRFSAERLKGVDSTLKIQPAELGDSAVYLCASSLDSGGQTQYFGPGTRLLVL.

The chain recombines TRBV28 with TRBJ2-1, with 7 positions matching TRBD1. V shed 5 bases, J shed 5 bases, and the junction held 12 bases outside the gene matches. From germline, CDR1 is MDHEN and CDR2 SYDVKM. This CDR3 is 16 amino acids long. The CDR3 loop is CASSPRQGAIHNEQFF. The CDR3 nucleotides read TGTGCCAGCAGTCCGCGACAGGGAGCAATACACAATGAGCAGTTCTTC.

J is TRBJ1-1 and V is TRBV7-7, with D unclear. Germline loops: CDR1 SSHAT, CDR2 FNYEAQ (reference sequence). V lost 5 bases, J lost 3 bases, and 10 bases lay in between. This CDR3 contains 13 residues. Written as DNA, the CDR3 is TGTGCCAGCAGCATCCGTCGGGACACTGAAGCTTTCTTT. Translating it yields CASSIRRDTEAFF.

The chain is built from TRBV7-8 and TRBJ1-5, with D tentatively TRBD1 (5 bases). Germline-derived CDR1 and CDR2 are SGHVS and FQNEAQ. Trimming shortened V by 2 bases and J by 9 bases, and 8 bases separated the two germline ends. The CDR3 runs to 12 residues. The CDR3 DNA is TGTGCCAGCAGCTTACGTCAGGGGCCCCAGCATTTT. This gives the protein CASSLRQGPQHF.

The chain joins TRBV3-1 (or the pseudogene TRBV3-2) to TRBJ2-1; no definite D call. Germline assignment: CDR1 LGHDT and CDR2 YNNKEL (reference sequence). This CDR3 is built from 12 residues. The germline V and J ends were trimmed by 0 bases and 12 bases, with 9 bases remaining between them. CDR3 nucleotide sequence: TGTGCCAGCAGCCAAGATTTGACTTGGCAGTTCTTC. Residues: CASSQDLTWQFF.

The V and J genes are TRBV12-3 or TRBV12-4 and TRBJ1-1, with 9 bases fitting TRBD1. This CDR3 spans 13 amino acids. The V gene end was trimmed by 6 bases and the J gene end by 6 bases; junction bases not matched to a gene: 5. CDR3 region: CASRTGGAAEAFF. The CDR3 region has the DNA TGTGCCAGCAGAACAGGGGGCGCCGCTGAAGCTTTCTTT.

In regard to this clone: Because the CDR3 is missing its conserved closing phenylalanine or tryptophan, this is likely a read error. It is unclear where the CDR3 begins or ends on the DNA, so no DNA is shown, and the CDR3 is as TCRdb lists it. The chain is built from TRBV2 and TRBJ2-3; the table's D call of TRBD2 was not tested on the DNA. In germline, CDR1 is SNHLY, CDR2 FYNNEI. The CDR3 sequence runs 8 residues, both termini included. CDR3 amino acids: CASSAGTQ.

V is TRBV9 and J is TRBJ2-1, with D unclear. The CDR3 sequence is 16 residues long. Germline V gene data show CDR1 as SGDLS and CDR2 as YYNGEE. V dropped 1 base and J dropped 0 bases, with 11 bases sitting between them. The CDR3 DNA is TGTGCCAGCAGCGTAACCGTAGAGAGCTCCTACAATGAGCAGTTCTTC. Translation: CASSVTVESSYNEQFF.

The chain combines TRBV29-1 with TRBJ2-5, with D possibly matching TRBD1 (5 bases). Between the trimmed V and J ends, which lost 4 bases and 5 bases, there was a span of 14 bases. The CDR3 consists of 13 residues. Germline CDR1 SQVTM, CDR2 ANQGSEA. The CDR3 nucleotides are TGCAGCGTTGTTTTAGGGGTATGGGAGACCCAGTACTTC. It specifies CSVVLGVWETQYF.

CDR3 coding DNA: TGTGCCACCAGCAGAATGGCAGGGGCGCAGGGGGCCCAGTACTTC. Translated: CATSRMAGAQGAQYF. The rearrangement uses TRBV15 and TRBJ2-5; TRBD1 matches at 7 bases. V gave up 2 bases and J gave up 9 bases; unmatched junction bases: 12. This CDR3 spans 15 amino acids. The germline CDR1 and CDR2 sequences are LNHNV and YYDKDF (reference sequence).

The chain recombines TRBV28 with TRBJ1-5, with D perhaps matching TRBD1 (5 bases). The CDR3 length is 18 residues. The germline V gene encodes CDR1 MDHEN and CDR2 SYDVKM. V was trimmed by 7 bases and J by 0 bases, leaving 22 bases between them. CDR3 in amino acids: CASNFDWLGGYSNQPQHF. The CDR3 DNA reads TGTGCCAGCAACTTCGATTGGTTGGGGGGATATAGCAATCAGCCCCAGCATTTT.

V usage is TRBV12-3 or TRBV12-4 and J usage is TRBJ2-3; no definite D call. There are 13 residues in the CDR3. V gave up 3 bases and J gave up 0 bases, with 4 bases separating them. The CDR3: CASSFSSTDTQYF. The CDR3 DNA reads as TGTGCCAGCAGTTTTTCTAGCACAGATACGCAGTATTTT.

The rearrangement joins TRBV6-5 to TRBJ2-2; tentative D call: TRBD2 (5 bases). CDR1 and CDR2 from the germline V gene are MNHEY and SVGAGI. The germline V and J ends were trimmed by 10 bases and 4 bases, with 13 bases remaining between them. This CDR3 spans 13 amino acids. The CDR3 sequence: CATTPGITGELFF. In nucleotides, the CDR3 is TGTGCCACTACGCCGGGGATCACCGGGGAGCTGTTTTTT.

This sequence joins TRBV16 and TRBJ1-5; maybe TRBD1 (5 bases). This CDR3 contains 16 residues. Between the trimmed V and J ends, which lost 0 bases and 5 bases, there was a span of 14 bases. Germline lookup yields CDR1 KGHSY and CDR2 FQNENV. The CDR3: CASSQSSGRVDQPQHF. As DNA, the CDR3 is TGTGCCAGCAGCCAATCTTCGGGCAGGGTAGATCAGCCCCAGCATTTT.

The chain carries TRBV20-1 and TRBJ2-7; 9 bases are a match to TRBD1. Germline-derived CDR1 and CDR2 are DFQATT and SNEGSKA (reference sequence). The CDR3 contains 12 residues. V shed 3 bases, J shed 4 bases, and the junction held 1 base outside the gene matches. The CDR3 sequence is CSASGTGYEQYF. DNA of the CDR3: TGCAGTGCTAGTGGGACAGGGTACGAGCAGTACTTC.

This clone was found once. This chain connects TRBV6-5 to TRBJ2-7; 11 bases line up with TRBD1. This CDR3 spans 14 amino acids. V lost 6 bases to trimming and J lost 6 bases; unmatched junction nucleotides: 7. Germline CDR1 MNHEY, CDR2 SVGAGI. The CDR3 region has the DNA TGTGCCAGCAGCCAACCGGGACAGGGGGGCGAGCAGTACTTC. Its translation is CASSQPGQGGEQYF.

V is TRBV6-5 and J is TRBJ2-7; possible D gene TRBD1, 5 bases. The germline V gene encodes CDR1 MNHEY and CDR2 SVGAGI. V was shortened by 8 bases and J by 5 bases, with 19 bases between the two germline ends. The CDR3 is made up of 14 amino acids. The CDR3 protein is CASVLGGHGDEQYF. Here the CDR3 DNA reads TGTGCCAGCGTGTTGGGCGGACACGGCGACGAGCAGTACTTC.

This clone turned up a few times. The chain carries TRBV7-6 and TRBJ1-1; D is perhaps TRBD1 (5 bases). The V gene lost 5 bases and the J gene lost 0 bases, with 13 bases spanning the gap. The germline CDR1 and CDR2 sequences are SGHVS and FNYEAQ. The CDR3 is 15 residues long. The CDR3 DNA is TGTGCCAGCAGCCTCCTGACAGAAATGAACACTGAAGCTTTCTTT. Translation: CASSLLTEMNTEAFF.

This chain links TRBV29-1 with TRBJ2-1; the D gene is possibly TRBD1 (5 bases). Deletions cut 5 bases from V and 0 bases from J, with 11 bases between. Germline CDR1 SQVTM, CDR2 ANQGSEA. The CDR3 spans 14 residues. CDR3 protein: CSVLDSYSYNEQFF. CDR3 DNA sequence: TGCAGCGTTCTCGACAGTTACTCCTACAATGAGCAGTTCTTC.